This TCR beta chain is drawn from a study of blood T cell repertoires in COVID-19. In the study overall: The United States, Italy and Spain were the sources of the acute and convalescent COVID-19 samples. The analysed material was cDNA or gDNA that came from T cells, B-cell-depleted T cells, or PBMCs.

Per the original data handling: Using reference gene primer amplification, nucleated cell counts were estimated. This table comes from immunoSEQ multiplex PCR, and its TCRdb copy is limited to in-frame clones, with some not included. From that table come the V and J calls and clone size; the DNA was used to work out D and trimming. The data contain about 120,000 clones, 80% to 90% of them singletons. This clonotype originated in a human donor in a cohort sampled during active COVID-19. The material sequenced was peripheral blood.

CDR3 coding DNA: TGTGCCAGCAGCTTGGTGGCGGCTCAAGAGACCCAGTACTTC. Protein sequence: CASSLVAAQETQYF. The chain links TRBV5-4 to TRBJ2-5; the D is unclear. The CDR3 spans 14 residues. CDR1 and CDR2 (germline): SGHNT, YYREEE (reference sequence). The germline V and J ends were trimmed by 0 bases and 2 bases, with 8 bases remaining between them.